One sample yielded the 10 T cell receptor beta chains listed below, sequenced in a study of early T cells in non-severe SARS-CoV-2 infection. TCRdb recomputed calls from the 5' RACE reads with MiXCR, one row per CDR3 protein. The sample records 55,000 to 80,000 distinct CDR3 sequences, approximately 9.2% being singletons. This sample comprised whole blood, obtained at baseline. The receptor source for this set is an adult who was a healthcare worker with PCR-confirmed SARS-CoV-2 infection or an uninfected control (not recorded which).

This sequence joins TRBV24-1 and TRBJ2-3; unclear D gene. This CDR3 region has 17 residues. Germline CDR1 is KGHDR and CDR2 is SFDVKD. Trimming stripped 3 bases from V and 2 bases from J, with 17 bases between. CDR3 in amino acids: CATSDNVASENTDTQYF. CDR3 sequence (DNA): TGTGCCACCAGTGATAACGTGGCGTCCGAGAACACAGATACGCAGTATTTT.

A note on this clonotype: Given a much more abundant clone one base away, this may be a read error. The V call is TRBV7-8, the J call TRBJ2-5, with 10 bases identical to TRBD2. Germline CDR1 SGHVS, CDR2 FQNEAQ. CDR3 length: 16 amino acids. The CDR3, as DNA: TGTACCAGCAGTCCACTAGCGGGGACCTCCCAAGAGACCCAGTACTTC. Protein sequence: CTSSPLAGTSQETQYF.

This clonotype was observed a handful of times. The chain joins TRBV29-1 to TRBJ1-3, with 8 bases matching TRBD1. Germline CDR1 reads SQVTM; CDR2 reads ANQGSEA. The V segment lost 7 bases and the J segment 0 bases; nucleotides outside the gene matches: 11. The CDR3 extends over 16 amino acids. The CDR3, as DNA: TGCAGCGCCCCAGGGGGGACAGGCTGCTCTGGAAACACCATATATTTT. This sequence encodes CSAPGGTGCSGNTIYF.

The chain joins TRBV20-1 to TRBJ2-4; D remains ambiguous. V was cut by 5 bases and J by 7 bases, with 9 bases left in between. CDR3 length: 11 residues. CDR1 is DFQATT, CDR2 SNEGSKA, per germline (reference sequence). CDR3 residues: CSARAGNIQYF. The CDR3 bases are TGCAGTGCTCGCGCCGGGAACATTCAGTACTTC.

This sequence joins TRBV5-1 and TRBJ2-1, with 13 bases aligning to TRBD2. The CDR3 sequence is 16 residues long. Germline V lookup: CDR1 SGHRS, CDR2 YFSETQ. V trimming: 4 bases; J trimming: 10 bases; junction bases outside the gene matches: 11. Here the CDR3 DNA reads TGCGCCAGCAGCGGTCGGACTAGCGGGAGTCTTGGGGAGCAGTTCTTC. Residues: CASSGRTSGSLGEQFF.

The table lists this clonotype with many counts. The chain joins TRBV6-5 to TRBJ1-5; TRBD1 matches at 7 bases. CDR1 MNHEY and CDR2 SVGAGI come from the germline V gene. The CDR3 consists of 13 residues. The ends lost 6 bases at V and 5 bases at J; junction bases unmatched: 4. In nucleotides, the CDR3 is TGTGCCAGCAGCAGGGGGGCTTATCAGCCCCAGCATTTT. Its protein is CASSRGAYQPQHF.

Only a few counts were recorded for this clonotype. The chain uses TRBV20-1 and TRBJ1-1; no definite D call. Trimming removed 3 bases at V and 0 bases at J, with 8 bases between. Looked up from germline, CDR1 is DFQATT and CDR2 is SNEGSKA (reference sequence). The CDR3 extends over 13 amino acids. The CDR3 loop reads CSARTNMNTEAFF. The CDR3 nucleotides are TGCAGTGCTAGGACTAACATGAACACTGAAGCTTTCTTT.

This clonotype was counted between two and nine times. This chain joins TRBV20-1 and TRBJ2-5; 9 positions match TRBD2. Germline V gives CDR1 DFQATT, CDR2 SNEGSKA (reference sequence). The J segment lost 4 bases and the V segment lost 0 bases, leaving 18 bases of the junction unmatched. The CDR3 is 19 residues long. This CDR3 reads CSARDLRLSAGGPVETQYF. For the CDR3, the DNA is TGCAGTGCTAGAGATCTCAGGCTTAGCGCGGGAGGGCCGGTAGAGACCCAGTACTTC.

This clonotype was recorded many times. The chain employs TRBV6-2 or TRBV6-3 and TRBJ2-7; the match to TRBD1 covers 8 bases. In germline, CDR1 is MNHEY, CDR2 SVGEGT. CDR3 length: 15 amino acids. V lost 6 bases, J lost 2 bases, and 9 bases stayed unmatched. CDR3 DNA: TGTGCCAGCAGGCCTACAGGGGGAAATACCTACGAGCAGTACTTC. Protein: CASRPTGGNTYEQYF.

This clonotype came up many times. The CDR3 region has the DNA TGTGCCAGCCACGCCGGTTCCGGGGAGCTGTTTTTT. This encodes CASHAGSGELFF. The rearrangement uses TRBV6-2 or TRBV6-3 and TRBJ2-2; D is undetermined. Germline V CDR1 and CDR2: MNHEY, SVGEGT. Trimming cost V 8 bases and J 6 bases, with 10 bases left between them. This CDR3 is 12 amino acids long.